This T cell receptor (beta chain) was documented in a study of cytomegalovirus exposure and HLA in healthy donors. Study-level results: Among TCR sequences, most were rare, though some public TCRs appeared in many donors. Immune exposure data for these donors was limited to CMV serostatus. Follow-up analysis later connected one missense variant in DCLRE1C with trimming of TCR beta V- and J-genes.

With 60 Vbeta and 13 Jbeta primers, the PCR was carried out. As processed by the authors: Later, an analysis found 65 million to 85 million unique TCR beta chains, and approximately 10 million of these were shared. Here immunoSEQ multiplex PCR was the method, and the copy in TCRdb shows in-frame clones only, minus some. The V and J calls and clone size are taken from that table; D and trimming were inferred from the DNA. The repertoire holds 90,000 to 130,000 clones, with 79% as singletons. As regards this clone: The antigen remains unidentified.

The origin of this receptor is a woman aged 18 to 35 in good health and CMV-seropositive. Sequenced: PBMCs.

The CDR3 nucleotides are TGTGCCATTTACGACAGGGCGGAGGAAAAACTGTTTTTT. Translation: CAIYDRAEEKLFF. J is TRBJ1-4 and V is TRBV19; 7 nucleotides agree with TRBD1. The ends lost 10 bases at V and 8 bases at J; junction bases unmatched: 10. The CDR3 has 13 residues. The V gene's germline CDR1 is LNHDA and CDR2 SQIVND (reference sequence).